These 22 T cell receptor beta chains were sequenced from one sample in a study of shared clonotypes between healthy human individuals. As defined, naive CD8 cells were CD45RO-negative and positively selected for CCR7, with terminally differentiated effector memory CD45RA+ cells excluded. The assay was immunoSEQ multiplex PCR, and TCRdb's table has in-frame clones only and misses some. The sample holds about 870,000 clones, almost 95% seen once. The material sequenced was naive CD8+ T cells sorted from blood. The receptor source for this set is a young man in good health.

J is TRBJ1-5 and V is TRBV10-3, with D tentatively TRBD1 (6 bases). Germline CDR1 ENHRY, CDR2 SYGVKD. This CDR3 has 13 amino acids. The V and J ends lost 2 bases and 9 bases respectively, with 11 bases between them. The DNA for the CDR3 is TGTGCCATCAGTGAGGGAGGGGGTGGGCCCCAGCATTTT. Its translation: CAISEGGGGPQHF.

The chain has TRBV5-6 and TRBJ2-6, with D unresolved. The CDR3 runs 17 residues. CDR1 is SGHDT and CDR2 is YYEEEE in the germline V gene. V dropped 1 base and J dropped 3 bases, with 14 bases sitting between them. The CDR3 coding sequence is TGTGCCAGCAGCTTGCTTCGCCTTCTAGATGGGGCCAACGTCCTGACTTTC. Residues: CASSLLRLLDGANVLTF.

The V and J genes are TRBV27 and TRBJ2-3, with 9 bases lining up with TRBD2. J was trimmed by 5 bases and V by 0 bases; bases with no gene match: 6. This CDR3 contains 16 residues. The germline V gene has CDR1 MNHEY and CDR2 SMNVEV (reference sequence). Here the CDR3 reads CASSLSGGRAEDTQYF. The CDR3 nucleotides read TGTGCCAGCAGTTTATCAGGCGGGAGGGCCGAAGATACGCAGTATTTT.

A word on this clone: The sample carries other DNA sequences with the same CDR3. J is TRBJ2-7 and V is TRBV6-5; D tentatively reads TRBD1 or TRBD2 (5 bases each). Germline loops: CDR1 MNHEY, CDR2 SVGAGI. The CDR3 contains 14 residues. Trimming took off 3 bases at V and 2 bases at J, with 11 bases between the two ends. In DNA, the CDR3 is TGTGCCAGCAGTTATTCCGGGACGGCCTACGAGCAGTACTTC. Protein: CASSYSGTAYEQYF.

The chain uses TRBV19 and TRBJ2-7; unclear D gene. The germline V and J ends were trimmed by 5 bases and 7 bases, with 15 bases remaining between them. CDR1 and CDR2 (germline): LNHDA, SQIVND (reference sequence). The CDR3 consists of 13 residues. CDR3 sequence (DNA): TGTGCCAGTAGTGGTTGGATGGTAGGGGAGCAGTACTTC. Amino acid sequence: CASSGWMVGEQYF.

The chain has TRBV27 and TRBJ1-4; no clear D gene. This CDR3 is built from 15 residues. Trimming left V 10 bases short and J 8 bases short, with 23 bases between. CDR1 and CDR2 (germline): MNHEY, SMNVEV (reference sequence). CDR3 sequence (DNA): TGTGCCACCTCAGTTGGGTACGCCAGAGGGGAAAAACTGTTTTTT. Translating gives CATSVGYARGEKLFF.

The rearrangement joins TRBV4-1 to TRBJ2-2, with unresolved D. The CDR3 runs 15 residues. Looked up from germline, CDR1 is MGHRA and CDR2 is YSYEKL. Between the trimmed V and J ends, which lost 1 base and 9 bases, there was a span of 15 bases. The CDR3 here is CASSQVEAGPRELFF. CDR3 nucleotide sequence: TGCGCCAGCAGCCAAGTCGAGGCAGGCCCAAGGGAGCTGTTTTTT.

The chain combines TRBV6-5 with TRBJ1-1; D is unresolved. In germline, CDR1 is MNHEY, CDR2 SVGAGI. Trimming took off 7 bases at V and 4 bases at J, with 16 bases between the two ends. There are 14 residues in the CDR3. CDR3 coding DNA: TGTGCCAGCAACCCGGGCGGGTGGGGCACTGAAGCTTTCTTT. This codes for CASNPGGWGTEAFF.

The rearrangement uses TRBV6-1 and TRBJ2-3; D gene ambiguous. The germline V and J ends were trimmed by 10 bases and 0 bases, with 17 bases remaining between them. CDR1 and CDR2 from the germline V gene are MNHNS and SASEGT. The CDR3 loop spans 15 amino acids. CDR3: CATIVGYSSTDTQYF. The CDR3 DNA sequence: TGTGCCACCATCGTAGGATATTCTAGCACAGATACGCAGTATTTT.

V usage is TRBV15 and J usage is TRBJ2-3, with D uncertain. The CDR3 is 16 amino acids. Germline assignment: CDR1 LNHNV and CDR2 YYDKDF (reference sequence). V gave up 0 bases and J gave up 0 bases, with 10 bases separating them. CDR3 amino acids: CATSREAGVSTDTQYF. In DNA form, the CDR3 reads TGTGCCACCAGCAGAGAGGCAGGAGTCAGCACAGATACGCAGTATTTT.

The CDR3 loop reads CAISEGGFYEQYF. The CDR3 nucleotides are TGTGCCATCAGTGAGGGCGGTTTCTACGAGCAGTACTTC. The chain links TRBV10-3 to TRBJ2-7; D is undetermined. From germline, CDR1 is ENHRY and CDR2 SYGVKD. The CDR3 totals 13 residues. Trimming left V 2 bases short and J 3 bases short, with 8 bases between.

The chain is built from TRBV5-1 and TRBJ2-3; D call uncertain. Trimming left V 1 base short and J 3 bases short, with 12 bases between. The CDR3 is 15 amino acids. Germline-derived CDR1 and CDR2 are SGHRS and YFSETQ. The CDR3 nucleotides are TGCGCCAGCAGCTTGTTACCGGAGCTAACAGATACGCAGTATTTT. Protein: CASSLLPELTDTQYF.

This chain connects TRBV29-1 to TRBJ2-1, with D possibly being TRBD1 or TRBD2 (5 bases each). Trimming shortened V by 5 bases and J by 5 bases, and 10 bases separated the two germline ends. The CDR3 spans 12 residues. The germline V gene has CDR1 SQVTM and CDR2 ANQGSEA. CDR3 amino acids: CSVSGTNNEQFF. In DNA form, the CDR3 reads TGCAGCGTTTCCGGGACCAACAATGAGCAGTTCTTC.

The rearrangement links TRBV23-1 to TRBJ2-3; 7 nucleotides line up with TRBD1. TRBV23-1 is treated as an ORF (open reading frame) with a function not yet certain. Trimming removed 3 bases from V and 3 bases from J; junction bases left unmatched: 6. This CDR3 has 15 amino acids. The CDR3 here is CASSHGPRGTDTQYF. As DNA, the CDR3 is TGCGCCAGCAGTCACGGGCCCAGGGGGACAGATACGCAGTATTTT.

The genes are TRBV9 and TRBJ2-1, with D unclear. There are 16 residues in the CDR3. Germline CDR1 SGDLS, CDR2 YYNGEE. With 3 bases removed from V and 6 bases from J, the gap between germline ends came to 19 bases. The CDR3: CASSDPGGVNTNEQFF. For the CDR3, the DNA is TGTGCCAGCAGCGACCCCGGTGGAGTAAATACCAATGAGCAGTTCTTC.

V and J are TRBV27 and TRBJ2-1; a possible D gene is TRBD2 (6 bases). Germline V gene lookup returns CDR1 MNHEY and CDR2 SMNVEV (reference sequence). Deletions cut 8 bases from V and 14 bases from J, with 13 bases between. The CDR3 contains 10 residues. CDR3 residues: CASGTGREFF. CDR3 DNA: TGTGCCAGCGGGACTGGACGGGAGTTCTTC.

The chain has TRBV30 and TRBJ1-1; the D is unclear. The germline V gene has CDR1 GTSNPN and CDR2 SVGIG (reference sequence). The V gene lost 0 bases and the J gene lost 4 bases, with 12 bases spanning the gap. The CDR3 runs 14 residues. In DNA, the CDR3 is TGTGCCTGGAGTGTACTTCGGTTGGGCACTGAAGCTTTCTTT. This encodes CAWSVLRLGTEAFF.

V usage is TRBV30 and J usage is TRBJ2-1; weak D call: TRBD2 (6 bases). This CDR3 comprises 14 residues. V lost 5 bases and J lost 2, with 13 bases in between. The germline gives CDR1 GTSNPN, CDR2 SVGIG (reference sequence). CDR3 sequence (DNA): TGTGCCTGGGGGCGGCGGGATACCTACAATGAGCAGTTCTTC. Translated: CAWGRRDTYNEQFF.

This clone was recorded only once. This rearrangement joins TRBV28 to TRBJ1-1; D not resolved. The CDR3 has 13 residues. V was clipped by 3 bases and J by 8 bases, with 13 bases between them. The V gene's germline CDR1 is MDHEN and CDR2 SYDVKM. The CDR3 DNA reads TGTGCCAGCAGTTTGGAATTTCTGAAGGAAGCTTTCTTT. This codes for CASSLEFLKEAFF.

The gene calls are TRBV30 and TRBJ2-1; 7 bases align to TRBD1. CDR1 and CDR2 from the germline V gene are GTSNPN and SVGIG (reference sequence). There are 14 residues in the CDR3. Germline trimming cut 4 bases from V and 2 bases from J; bases unmatched to any gene: 5. The CDR3 coding sequence is TGTGCCTGGATTCTTGGGACAGCCTACAATGAGCAGTTCTTC. Translation gives CAWILGTAYNEQFF.

The V call is TRBV9, the J call TRBJ2-5; D is uncertain. This CDR3 has 15 amino acids. CDR1 and CDR2 (germline): SGDLS, YYNGEE. V lost 3 bases to trimming and J lost 1 base, with 13 bases between them. The CDR3 coding sequence is TGTGCCAGCAGCGATTCATTGGGTGCCCAAGAGACCCAGTACTTC. It is translated as CASSDSLGAQETQYF. The full variable domain, completed using reference TRBV9 and TRBJ2-5, is DSGVTQTPKHLITATGQRVTLRCSPRSGDLSVYWYQQSLDQGLQFLIQYYNGEERAKGNILERFSAQQFPDLHSELNLSSLELGDSALYFCASSDSLGAQETQYFGPGTRLLVL.

This clone was observed a handful of times. The chain recombines TRBV30 with TRBJ2-2; possible D gene TRBD1, 5 bases. The CDR3 runs to 12 residues. Trimming left V 4 bases short and J 8 bases short, with 11 bases between. Per germline, CDR1 GTSNPN and CDR2 SVGIG (reference sequence). The CDR3: CAWTGLGGELFF. For the CDR3, the DNA is TGTGCCTGGACAGGGTTGGGAGGGGAGCTGTTTTTT. Supplemented by reference TRBV30 and TRBJ2-2, the full variable domain reads SQTIHQWPATLVQPVGSPLSLECTVEGTSNPNLYWYRQAAGRGLQLLFYSVGIGQISSEVPQNLSASRPQDRQFILSSKKLLLSDSGFYLCAWTGLGGELFFGEGSRLTVL.